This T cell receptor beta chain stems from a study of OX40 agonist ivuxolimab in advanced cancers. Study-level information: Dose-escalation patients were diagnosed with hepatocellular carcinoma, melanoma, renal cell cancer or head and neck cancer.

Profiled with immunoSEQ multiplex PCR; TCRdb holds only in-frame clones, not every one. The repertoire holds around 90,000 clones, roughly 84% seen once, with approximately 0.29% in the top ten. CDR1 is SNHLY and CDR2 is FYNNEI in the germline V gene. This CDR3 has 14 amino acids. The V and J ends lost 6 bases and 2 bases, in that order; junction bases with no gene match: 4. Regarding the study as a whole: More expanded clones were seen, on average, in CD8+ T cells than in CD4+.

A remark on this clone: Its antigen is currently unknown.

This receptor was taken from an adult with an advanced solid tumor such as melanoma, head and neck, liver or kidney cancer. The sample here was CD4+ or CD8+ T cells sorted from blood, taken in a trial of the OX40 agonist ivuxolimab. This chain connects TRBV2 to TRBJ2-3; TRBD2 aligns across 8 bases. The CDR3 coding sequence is TGTGCCAGCAGCCCGGGGGGGATCACAGATACGCAGTATTTT. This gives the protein CASSPGGITDTQYF.